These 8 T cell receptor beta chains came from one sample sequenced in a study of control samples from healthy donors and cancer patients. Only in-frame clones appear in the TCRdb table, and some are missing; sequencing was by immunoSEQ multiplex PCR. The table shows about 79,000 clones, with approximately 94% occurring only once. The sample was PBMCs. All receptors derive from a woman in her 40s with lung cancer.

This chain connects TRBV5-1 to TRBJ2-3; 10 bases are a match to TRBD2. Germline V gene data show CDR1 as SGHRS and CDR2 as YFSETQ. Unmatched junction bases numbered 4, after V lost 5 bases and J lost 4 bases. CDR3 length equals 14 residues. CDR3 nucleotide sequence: TGCGCCAGCAGGAGCGGGGGGGCATCAGATACGCAGTATTTT. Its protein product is CASRSGGASDTQYF.

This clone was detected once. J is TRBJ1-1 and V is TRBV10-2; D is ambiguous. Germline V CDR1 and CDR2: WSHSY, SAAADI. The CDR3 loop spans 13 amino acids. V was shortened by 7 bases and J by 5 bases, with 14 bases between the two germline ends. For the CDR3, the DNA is TGCGCCAGCACCCCGGCCGGTAGGACTGAAGCTTTCTTT. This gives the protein CASTPAGRTEAFF.

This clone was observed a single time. CDR3 region: CASSQGKGTGFIDTQYF. The CDR3 region has the DNA TGTGCCAGCAGCCAAGGGAAAGGGACAGGGTTTATAGATACGCAGTATTTT. This chain links TRBV3-1 (or the pseudogene TRBV3-2) with TRBJ2-3, with 9 bases aligning to TRBD1. The junction had 10 bases not matched to a gene; V was cut back by 1 base and J by 5 bases. There are 17 residues in the CDR3. Germline V gene sequence: CDR1 LGHDT, CDR2 YNNKEL (reference sequence).

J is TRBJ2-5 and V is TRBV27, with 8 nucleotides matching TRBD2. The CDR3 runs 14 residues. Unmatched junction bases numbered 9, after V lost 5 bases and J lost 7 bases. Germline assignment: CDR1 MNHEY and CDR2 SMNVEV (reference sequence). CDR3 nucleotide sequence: TGTGCCAGCAGTCCCTTCGGGGGGGATGGGACCCAGTACTTC. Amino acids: CASSPFGGDGTQYF.

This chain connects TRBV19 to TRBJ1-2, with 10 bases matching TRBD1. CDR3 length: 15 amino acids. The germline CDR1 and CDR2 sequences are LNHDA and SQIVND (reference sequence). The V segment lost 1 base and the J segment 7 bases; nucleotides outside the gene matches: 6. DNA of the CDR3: TGTGCCAGTAGTATAGCGGGACAGGGGCGCCGTGGCTACACCTTC. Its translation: CASSIAGQGRRGYTF. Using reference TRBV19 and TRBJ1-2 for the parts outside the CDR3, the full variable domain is DGGITQSPKYLFRKEGQNVTLSCEQNLNHDAMYWYRQDPGQGLRLIYYSQIVNDFQKGDIAEGYSVSREKKESFPLTVTSAQKNPTAFYLCASSIAGQGRRGYTFGSGTRLTVV.

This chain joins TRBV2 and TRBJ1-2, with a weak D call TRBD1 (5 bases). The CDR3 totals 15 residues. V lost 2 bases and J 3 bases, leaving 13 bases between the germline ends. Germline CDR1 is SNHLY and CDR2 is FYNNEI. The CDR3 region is CASSEYGDGDYGYTF. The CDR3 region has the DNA TGTGCCAGCAGTGAATACGGGGACGGCGACTATGGCTACACCTTC.

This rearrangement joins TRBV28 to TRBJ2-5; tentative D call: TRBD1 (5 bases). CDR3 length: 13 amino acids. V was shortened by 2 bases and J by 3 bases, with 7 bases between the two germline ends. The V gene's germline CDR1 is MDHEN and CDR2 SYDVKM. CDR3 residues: CASSLTREETQYF. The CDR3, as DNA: TGTGCCAGCAGTTTAACCAGGGAAGAGACCCAGTACTTC.

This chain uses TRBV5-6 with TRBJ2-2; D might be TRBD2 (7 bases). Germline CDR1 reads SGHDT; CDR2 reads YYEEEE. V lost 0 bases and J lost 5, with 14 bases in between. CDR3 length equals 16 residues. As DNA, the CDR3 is TGTGCCAGCAGCTTGGTGAGGGGGGGCCTTACCGGGGAGCTGTTTTTT. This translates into CASSLVRGGLTGELFF.